This T cell receptor (beta chain) was found in a study of blood T cell repertoires in COVID-19. The table came from immunoSEQ multiplex PCR; TCRdb's copy has only in-frame clones and leaves some out. Of approximately 220,000 clones listed, around four fifths are singletons. From germline, CDR1 is SNHLY and CDR2 FYNNEI. CDR3 length: 14 residues. Trimming stripped 6 bases from V and 4 bases from J, with 13 bases between. The TCR was taken from a woman aged 50 to 65 who had been exposed to COVID-19. Sequencing was carried out using PBMCs or T cells enriched from blood (not recorded which). The chain couples TRBV2 to TRBJ1-3; D unresolved. The CDR3, as DNA: TGTGCCAGCAGCTCCGACCCTAGGGGAAACACCATATATTTT. Amino acid sequence: CASSSDPRGNTIYF.